A single sample is the source of the 24 T cell receptor beta chains below, sequenced in a study of cytomegalovirus exposure and HLA in healthy donors. This PCR relied on a set of 60 Vbeta primers and 13 Jbeta primers. The assay was immunoSEQ multiplex PCR, and TCRdb's table has in-frame clones only and misses some. The profile shows some 110,000 clones, under 85% of them singletons. The sequencing sample was made of PBMCs. The receptors derive from a woman aged 40 to 50 in good health and CMV-seropositive.

Of note for this clone: The identical CDR3 is also encoded by other nucleotide sequences in the sample. The CDR3: CASSLRRENSNQPQHF. In DNA form, the CDR3 reads TGTGCCAGCTCACTGAGGAGGGAAAATAGTAATCAGCCCCAGCATTTT. The rearrangement uses TRBV18 and TRBJ1-5; D is uncertain. Germline values: CDR1 KGHSH, CDR2 LQKENI. Trimming removed 4 bases at V and 4 bases at J, with 17 bases between. The CDR3 totals 16 residues.

CDR3 loop: CASSLTRVDQYF. Written as DNA, the CDR3 is TGCGCCAGCAGCTTGACCAGGGTTGACCAGTACTTC. The chain uses TRBV5-1 and TRBJ2-5; D is possibly TRBD1 (5 bases). Germline V gives CDR1 SGHRS, CDR2 YFSETQ. This CDR3 region has 12 residues. The V and J ends lost 1 base and 10 bases respectively, with 11 bases between them. The entire variable domain, with the rest obtained from reference TRBV5-1 and TRBJ2-5, is as follows: KAGVTQTPRYLIKTRGQQVTLSCSPISGHRSVSWYQQTPGQGLQFLFEYFSETQRNKGNFPGRFSGRQFSNSRSEMNVSTLELGDSALYLCASSLTRVDQYFGPGTRLLVL.

This rearrangement joins TRBV28 to TRBJ1-4; maybe TRBD1 (6 bases). V gave up 4 bases and J gave up 6 bases, with 12 bases separating them. The germline V gene has CDR1 MDHEN and CDR2 SYDVKM. The CDR3 runs 14 residues. The CDR3 spells CASSWTAIDEKLFF. The CDR3 DNA follows: TGTGCCAGCAGTTGGACAGCGATCGATGAAAAACTGTTTTTT. Full variable domain (rest looked up from reference TRBV28 and TRBJ1-4): DVKVTQSSRYLVKRTGEKVFLECVQDMDHENMFWYRQDPGLGLRLIYFSYDVKMKEKGDIPEGYSVSREKKERFSLILESASTNQTSMYLCASSWTAIDEKLFFGSGTQLSVL.

The gene calls are TRBV5-1 and TRBJ2-7; TRBD2 matches 8 bases. J lost 1 base, V lost 2 bases, and 5 bases had no gene match. Looked up from germline, CDR1 is SGHRS and CDR2 is YFSETQ. The CDR3 length is 15 residues. The CDR3 nucleotides are TGCGCCAGCAGCTTATCTAGCGGGCCATCCTACGAGCAGTACTTC. Translating gives CASSLSSGPSYEQYF. Full variable domain (missing parts from reference TRBV5-1 and TRBJ2-7): KAGVTQTPRYLIKTRGQQVTLSCSPISGHRSVSWYQQTPGQGLQFLFEYFSETQRNKGNFPGRFSGRQFSNSRSEMNVSTLELGDSALYLCASSLSSGPSYEQYFGPGTRLTVT.

The genes are TRBV6-5 and TRBJ2-1; 7 nucleotides match TRBD1. Trimming cost V 0 bases and J 8 bases; bases outside gene matches: 4. Per the germline V gene, CDR1 is MNHEY and CDR2 is SVGAGI. The CDR3 has 14 amino acids. The CDR3 nucleotides are TGTGCCAGCAGTTACTCGACAGGGATCGATGAGCAGTTCTTC. Protein sequence: CASSYSTGIDEQFF.

This clone was seen a few times. One junction end does not reproduce the germline sequence, and a read error may be involved. J is TRBJ1-4 and V is TRBV25-1, with D possibly TRBD1 on 5 matching bases. Germline CDR1 MGHDK, CDR2 SYGVNS. The CDR3 covers 13 residues. CDR3 in amino acids: CASSGQPKEKLFF. The CDR3 region has the DNA TGTGCCAGCAGTGGACAGCCTAAGGAAAAACTGTTTTTT.

CDR3 in DNA: TGTGCCAGCAGCTTACTAAGCCTCGACACCCCTGCCCACGAGCAGTACTTC. It specifies CASSLLSLDTPAHEQYF. The chain combines TRBV11-1 with TRBJ2-7; D unresolved. V lost 2 bases, J lost 5 bases, and 22 bases lay in between. This CDR3 contains 17 residues. Looked up from germline, CDR1 is SGHAT and CDR2 is FQDESV (reference sequence).

The V gene is TRBV29-1, the J gene TRBJ2-3; 9 bases agree with TRBD2. V lost 7 bases to trimming and J lost 1 base; unmatched junction nucleotides: 3. Germline V CDR1 and CDR2: SQVTM, ANQGSEA. The CDR3 extends over 13 amino acids. The CDR3 sequence is CSERTSGTDTQYF. The CDR3 bases are TGCAGCGAAAGGACTAGCGGCACAGATACGCAGTATTTT.

This clone occurred once. The chain links TRBV6-5 to TRBJ2-5, with TRBD2 as a possible D gene (5 bases). V was pared by 2 bases and J by 2 bases, with 9 bases between. Germline V gene data show CDR1 as MNHEY and CDR2 as SVGAGI. This CDR3 contains 14 residues. The CDR3 sequence is CASSYTGNQETQYF. In DNA form, the CDR3 reads TGTGCCAGCAGTTACACGGGGAATCAAGAGACCCAGTACTTC.

V is TRBV7-8 and J is TRBJ2-7, with 14 bases aligning to TRBD2. The germline CDR1 and CDR2 sequences are SGHVS and FQNEAQ. The CDR3 extends over 17 amino acids. Trimming cost V 3 bases and J 2 bases; bases outside gene matches: 6. The CDR3 nucleotides read TGTGCCAGCAGCTTTCCGGGACTAGCGGGAGTAGCCTACGAGCAGTACTTC. Translating gives CASSFPGLAGVAYEQYF.

This sequence joins TRBV2 and TRBJ2-7; no clear D. Germline CDR1 and CDR2: SNHLY and FYNNEI. CDR3 length: 14 residues. Deletions cut 2 bases from V and 2 bases from J, with 10 bases between. CDR3 in amino acids: CASSEHGQTYEQYF. CDR3 DNA: TGTGCCAGCAGTGAACACGGTCAAACCTACGAGCAGTACTTC.

The chain links TRBV6-5 to TRBJ2-7; D gene unclear. The V gene's germline CDR1 is MNHEY and CDR2 SVGAGI. V lost 6 bases and J 0 bases, leaving 12 bases between the germline ends. This CDR3 spans 14 amino acids. CDR3 DNA: TGTGCCAGCAGCCTCGCTTGGAGCTCCTACGAGCAGTACTTC. Translated, it gives CASSLAWSSYEQYF.

The J gene is TRBJ2-2, the V gene TRBV11-2; TRBD1 matches at 7 bases. CDR1 and CDR2 (germline): SGHAT, FQNNGV. The CDR3 length is 15 residues. J gave up 3 bases and V 4 bases, and 5 bases lay outside the gene matches. This chain's CDR3 is CASSSQGIDTGELFF. The DNA for the CDR3 is TGTGCCAGCAGCTCACAGGGGATCGACACCGGGGAGCTGTTTTTT.

V is TRBV5-4 and J is TRBJ2-5; 7 bases fit TRBD2. J was trimmed by 2 bases and V by 4 bases; bases with no gene match: 8. The CDR3 extends over 15 amino acids. The germline gives CDR1 SGHNT, CDR2 YYREEE (reference sequence). The CDR3 here is CASSTQAGPQETQYF. The CDR3 DNA sequence: TGTGCCAGCAGCACCCAAGCGGGACCACAAGAGACCCAGTACTTC.

The CDR3 DNA reads TGTGCCAGCAGTCCCACTAGCGGGAGCAATGAGCAGTTCTTC. It codes for CASSPTSGSNEQFF. The V and J genes are TRBV27 and TRBJ2-1; 11 nucleotides line up with TRBD2. Germline-derived CDR1 and CDR2 are MNHEY and SMNVEV (reference sequence). V dropped 5 bases and J dropped 6; count of bases not matched to a gene: 3. CDR3 length equals 14 residues.

This sequence joins TRBV19 and TRBJ1-2, with D unresolved. Trimming took 7 bases from V and 4 from J, leaving 13 bases between them. Germline values: CDR1 LNHDA, CDR2 SQIVND (reference sequence). The CDR3 totals 13 residues. The CDR3 DNA sequence: TGTGCCAGTACCGGCGGCCAGATCTATGGCTACACCTTC. Its protein is CASTGGQIYGYTF.

The rearrangement uses TRBV18 and TRBJ1-3; maybe TRBD1 (5 bases). The CDR3 is made up of 17 amino acids. Germline CDR1 and CDR2: KGHSH and LQKENI. V lost 3 bases, J lost 0 bases, and 15 bases lay in between. CDR3 in amino acids: CASSPRDWESSGNTIYF. CDR3 coding DNA: TGTGCCAGCTCACCCCGGGACTGGGAAAGCTCTGGAAACACCATATATTTT.

This sequence joins TRBV19 and TRBJ2-1, with 7 positions matching TRBD2. Trimming removed 2 bases from V and 7 bases from J; junction bases left unmatched: 2. From germline, CDR1 is LNHDA and CDR2 SQIVND (reference sequence). The CDR3 is made up of 13 amino acids. The CDR3 sequence is CASSIIGGNEQFF. The CDR3 nucleotides read TGTGCCAGTAGTATAATCGGGGGGAATGAGCAGTTCTTC.

A remark on this clone: The junction does not match germline at one end; this may be a read error. The gene calls are TRBV7-9 and TRBJ1-1, with 9 nucleotides matching TRBD1. Germline loops: CDR1 SEHNR, CDR2 FQNEAQ (reference sequence). The CDR3 is 17 residues long. CDR3 region: CSSSLNTGGGGFHEAFF. The CDR3 DNA follows: TGTTCCAGCAGCCTAAATACAGGGGGCGGCGGATTTCATGAAGCTTTCTTT.

This clone was seen only a few times. The chain employs TRBV6-6 and TRBJ1-1, with D tentatively TRBD1 (6 bases). Trimming left V 6 bases short and J 2 bases short, with 10 bases between. This CDR3 region has 13 residues. Per the germline V gene, CDR1 is MNHNY and CDR2 is SVGAGI (reference sequence). CDR3 sequence reads: CASRQGTNTEAFF. The CDR3 nucleotides are TGTGCCAGCAGACAAGGGACAAACACTGAAGCTTTCTTT.

The CDR3 DNA is TGCGCCAGCACTGGACTAGCGGGGACCAATGAGCAGTTCTTC. This encodes CASTGLAGTNEQFF. The rearrangement uses TRBV5-1 and TRBJ2-1; 12 bases align to TRBD2. CDR1 and CDR2 from the germline V gene are SGHRS and YFSETQ. This CDR3 spans 14 amino acids. With V trimmed by 6 bases and J by 6 bases, 4 bases remained unmatched.

The rearrangement uses TRBV30 and TRBJ2-4, with a weak D call TRBD2 (6 bases). CDR3 length: 13 amino acids. Looked up from germline, CDR1 is GTSNPN and CDR2 is SVGIG (reference sequence). V was cut by 3 bases and J by 7 bases, with 13 bases left in between. The CDR3 sequence: CAWRRGGNNIQYF. The DNA of the CDR3 is TGTGCCTGGAGGAGGGGAGGTAACAACATTCAGTACTTC.

J is TRBJ1-2 and V is TRBV28; D call uncertain. V lost 3 bases and J 4 bases, leaving 12 bases between the germline ends. CDR1 and CDR2 from the germline V gene are MDHEN and SYDVKM. This CDR3 contains 14 residues. CDR3 nucleotide sequence: TGTGCCAGCAGTTTTCCAGACACTCTCTATGGCTACACCTTC. Encoded protein: CASSFPDTLYGYTF.

The chain joins TRBV11-2 to TRBJ2-6; no firm D call. Germline CDR1 is SGHAT and CDR2 is FQNNGV. The CDR3 totals 16 residues. Trimming stripped 7 bases from V and 4 bases from J, with 17 bases between. The CDR3 nucleotides read TGTGCCAGCACCTCGTGGGCCCGTGACGGGGCCAACGTCCTGACTTTC. It codes for CASTSWARDGANVLTF.